The sequence of this T cell receptor (beta chain) was determined in a study of blood T cell repertoires in COVID-19. Study context: There were acute and convalescent COVID-19 samples, and they came from the United States, Italy and Spain. T cells, B-cell-depleted T cells, or PBMCs supplied cDNA or gDNA.

The CDR3 length is 12 residues. V was cut by 5 bases and J by 2 bases, with 6 bases left in between. Germline V gives CDR1 SGHAT, CDR2 FQNNGV. In the study's own analysis: For nucleated cells, counts were estimated from reference gene primer amplification. The table came from immunoSEQ multiplex PCR; TCRdb's copy has only in-frame clones and leaves some out. The DNA was the basis for D and trimming; V, J and clone size are from that table. The data show approximately 150,000 clones, approximately 80% seen once. This TCR derives from a woman aged 45-65 years with acute or convalescent COVID-19. Sequenced material: peripheral blood. V and J are TRBV11-2 and TRBJ1-2; D not certain. The DNA for the CDR3 is TGTGCCAGCAGCCCTACCAACTATGGCTACACCTTC. Protein sequence: CASSPTNYGYTF.